Listed below are T cell receptor beta chains from one sample, sequenced in a study of blood T cell repertoires in COVID-19. The data were produced by immunoSEQ multiplex PCR, yet TCRdb's version contains in-frame clones alone and is incomplete. The profile shows roughly 88,000 clones, about 89% of them singletons. Sample: peripheral blood. All receptors come from a woman in her forties or fifties in a cohort sampled during active COVID-19. Each CDR3 is given without its conserved first and last residue. Size tells how often a clone was seen (once, few, many) or the class of an expanded clone, and some rows leave it out.

CDR3aa,abundance,j_gene,v_gene
ASSSAGVLGGYT,NA,TRBJ1-2,TRBV5-6
ASSIGGISYEQY,NA,TRBJ2-7,TRBV19
ASIGGLGSNQPQH,NA,TRBJ1-5,TRBV2
ASSRREQNTEAF,NA,TRBJ1-1,TRBV3-1/TRBV3-2
ANLRGVTEAF,NA,TRBJ1-1,TRBV6-4
ASSQGGLAGAPGPETQY,NA,TRBJ2-5,TRBV3-1/TRBV3-2
AISLTGEQY,NA,TRBJ2-7,TRBV10-3
ASSELNVGNYNEQF,few,TRBJ2-1,TRBV6-1
ASSSLTGGTEAF,once,TRBJ1-1,TRBV6-5
ASSKSGTGVFGYT,NA,TRBJ1-2,TRBV3-1/TRBV3-2
ASSPGRPNYGYT,NA,TRBJ1-2,TRBV3-1/TRBV3-2
AIAGTDRGRYEQY,NA,TRBJ2-7,TRBV10-3
ASSVGTTGNTEAF,NA,TRBJ1-1,TRBV9
ASSGTIPYEQY,few,TRBJ2-7,TRBV7-9
ASSPATGWFNEQY,NA,TRBJ2-7,TRBV2
ASSPRTSGRAGPYEQY,few,TRBJ2-7,TRBV7-9
ASNPGQGSYNEQF,NA,TRBJ2-1,TRBV5-1
ASSLGGTSGGQETQY,NA,TRBJ2-5,TRBV5-1
AISSGGAGQPQH,few,TRBJ1-5,TRBV10-3
ASSLDPGTVSYNEQF,NA,TRBJ2-1,TRBV7-8
ATRSPGGTSTDTQY,NA,TRBJ2-3,TRBV6-6
ASSLDHQDRPS,NA,TRBJ1-4,TRBV11-3
ASSQSGGGAYEQY,once,TRBJ2-7,TRBV10-2
ASSNSAGGIQY,NA,TRBJ2-4,TRBV6-5
ASSRGQGSTGELF,NA,TRBJ2-2,TRBV4-2
ASSPNRNYGYT,NA,TRBJ1-2,TRBV10-1
ASSDSTGRV,once,TRBJ1-1,TRBV6-4
ASSFGLAGQETQY,NA,TRBJ2-5,TRBV5-4
AISERGQFHEQY,NA,TRBJ2-7,TRBV10-3
ASSRQDVNYEQY,NA,TRBJ2-7,TRBV27
ASSLVWDSQETQY,NA,TRBJ2-5,TRBV7-9
ASSSTGETQY,NA,TRBJ2-5,TRBV11-3
ASSSPGDVYGYT,few,TRBJ1-2,TRBV7-9
ASSETPQGLIGNQPQH,NA,TRBJ1-5,TRBV6-1
ASSPDLNYGYT,NA,TRBJ1-2,TRBV2
SALSPYEQY,NA,TRBJ2-7,TRBV29-1
AWSVLGGRHT,NA,TRBJ1-2,TRBV30
ASSPPGLPPDTQY,NA,TRBJ2-3,TRBV18
ASSKDQGRGAEAF,NA,TRBJ1-1,TRBV21-1
ASSRPTGTDEKLF,NA,TRBJ1-4,TRBV6-4
ASSRQGNSPLH,NA,TRBJ1-6,TRBV28
ASSRSPLVLVLNEQF,NA,TRBJ2-1,TRBV21-1
ASRANRDYNSPLH,NA,TRBJ1-6,TRBV11-3
ASSYKGGVDTEAF,NA,TRBJ1-1,TRBV7-9
ASSLTSSGGSTDTQY,NA,TRBJ2-3,TRBV7-3
ASSERTVDRNTEAF,NA,TRBJ1-1,TRBV13
ASSLLTGDGYT,NA,TRBJ1-2,TRBV28
SVEGPAGDLNYGYT,NA,TRBJ1-2,TRBV29-1
ASSYRRGRDHEQF,once,TRBJ2-1,TRBV6-5
ASSYSAGHYGYT,NA,TRBJ1-2,TRBV6-5
ATSDAGTGEGQPQH,NA,TRBJ1-5,TRBV24-1
ASSPRTGGPYGYT,NA,TRBJ1-2,TRBV18
AISESEARTYEQY,once,TRBJ2-7,TRBV10-3
ASSRSSGANVLT,NA,TRBJ2-6,TRBV7-3
ASSQGAVKETQY,NA,TRBJ2-5,TRBV4-2
ASSLAGASGSYEQF,NA,TRBJ2-1,TRBV5-4